This T cell receptor (beta chain) was observed in a study of Graves' ophthalmopathy and Graves' hyperthyroidism. Germline V gene data show CDR1 as DFQATT and CDR2 as SNEGSKA (reference sequence). This CDR3 comprises 11 residues. This clonotype came up many times. TCR beta CDR3 amplification used RNA transcripts. In the first round, RT-PCR was carried out with HTBI primers, and a multiplex PCR formed the second round. Using its own MiXCR run on the multiplex PCR reads, TCRdb lists one record per CDR3 protein. The data contain about 620,000 distinct CDR3 sequences, about 20% of them singletons. The chain carries TRBV20-1 and TRBJ1-1, with D uncertain. Sequences were obtained from peripheral blood. This clonotype was obtained from a woman between 18 and 29 years old with stable Graves' hyperthyroidism. Some clones in this sample may be carry-over from other donors' samples. The CDR3 reads CRSGSSNRAFF. CDR3 bases: TGCAGATCGGGGTCCTCCAATCGGGCTTTCTTT.